The 19 T cell receptor beta chains reported below all come from one sample, sequenced in a study of cytomegalovirus exposure and HLA in healthy donors. The PCR ran on 60 Vbeta and 13 Jbeta primers. The data were produced by immunoSEQ multiplex PCR, yet TCRdb's version contains in-frame clones alone and is incomplete. The sample lists tens of thousands of clones; 65% to 85% were seen once. The sequenced sample consisted of PBMCs. These receptors originate from a man in his thirties or forties in good health and CMV-seronegative.

The chain has TRBV19 and TRBJ1-5; tentatively, D is TRBD1 (5 bases). CDR1 and CDR2 from the germline V gene are LNHDA and SQIVND (reference sequence). The CDR3 totals 15 residues. Trimming removed 3 bases at V and 3 bases at J, with 12 bases between. CDR3 DNA: TGTGCCAGTAGTATGGCTCAGGGTTACAATCAGCCCCAGCATTTT. Encoded protein: CASSMAQGYNQPQHF. Together with reference TRBV19 and TRBJ1-5, the CDR3 gives the full variable domain: DGGITQSPKYLFRKEGQNVTLSCEQNLNHDAMYWYRQDPGQGLRLIYYSQIVNDFQKGDIAEGYSVSREKKESFPLTVTSAQKNPTAFYLCASSMAQGYNQPQHFGDGTRLSIL.

The rearrangement links TRBV28 to TRBJ1-1, with D unresolved. V lost 5 bases, J lost 1 base, and 8 bases lay in between. Per germline, CDR1 MDHEN and CDR2 SYDVKM. This CDR3 contains 13 residues. The CDR3 spells CASSNGRNTEAFF. CDR3 DNA: TGTGCCAGCAGTAACGGGAGGAACACTGAAGCTTTCTTT.

The genes are TRBV7-9 and TRBJ2-1, with D possibly being TRBD2 (6 bases). The germline V gene has CDR1 SEHNR and CDR2 FQNEAQ (reference sequence). The CDR3 is 16 amino acids. V was cut by 5 bases and J by 6 bases, with 20 bases left in between. DNA of the CDR3: TGTGCCAGCAGCCCACGTTGGGGGGTAGCGACCAATGAGCAGTTCTTC. It codes for CASSPRWGVATNEQFF.

The gene calls are TRBV2 and TRBJ1-1, with 7 bases fitting TRBD1. V lost 7 bases to trimming and J lost 1 base; unmatched junction nucleotides: 6. Germline V CDR1 and CDR2: SNHLY, FYNNEI. The CDR3 consists of 14 residues. The CDR3 DNA sequence: TGTGCCAGCATTTGGGACAGTACGAACACTGAAGCTTTCTTT. Its protein is CASIWDSTNTEAFF.

This sequence joins TRBV6-6 and TRBJ1-1, with TRBD1 identical over 7 bases. CDR1 is MNHNY and CDR2 is SVGAGI in the germline V gene (reference sequence). V was pared by 5 bases and J by 0 bases, with 6 bases of the junction left unmatched. The CDR3 is 15 amino acids. The CDR3 DNA sequence: TGTGCCAGCAGTCCCCGGGACAGTATGAACACTGAAGCTTTCTTT. It codes for CASSPRDSMNTEAFF.

The V and J genes are TRBV11-2 and TRBJ1-1; TRBD1 might be the D (5 bases). Germline-derived CDR1 and CDR2 are SGHAT and FQNNGV. The length of the CDR3 is 14 residues. Deletions cut 1 base from V and 4 bases from J, with 10 bases between. The CDR3 nucleotides are TGTGCCAGCAGCTTAGCATCAGGGTTCACTGAAGCTTTCTTT. Encoded protein: CASSLASGFTEAFF.

The rearrangement joins TRBV11-3 to TRBJ2-2; TRBD1 might be the D (6 bases). Germline CDR1 and CDR2: SGHNT and YENEEA. The V end was cut by 5 bases, the J end by 0 bases, with 10 bases between. This CDR3 region has 15 residues. CDR3 in DNA: TGTGCCAGCAGCGGTCGGGACACGAACACCGGGGAGCTGTTTTTT. Amino acid sequence: CASSGRDTNTGELFF.

In this sample, this clone turned up once. The chain has TRBV30 and TRBJ1-2; possibly TRBD1 for D (5 bases). This CDR3 comprises 14 residues. CDR1 is GTSNPN and CDR2 is SVGIG in the germline V gene (reference sequence). CDR3 DNA sequence: TGTGCTTGGGACGGGCAGGGCGGTAACTATGGCTACACCTTC. Its protein is CAWDGQGGNYGYTF.

This chain joins TRBV4-3 and TRBJ2-1; the D gene is possibly TRBD2 (5 bases). Trimming shortened V by 8 bases and J by 10 bases, and 21 bases separated the two germline ends. The CDR3 is 14 amino acids. Per germline, CDR1 LGHNA and CDR2 YSLEER. The CDR3, as DNA: TGCGCCAGCGAAAGCTGGGTCAACTCGGGAGAGCAGTTCTTC. Residues: CASESWVNSGEQFF.

In DNA, the CDR3 is TGTGCCAGCAGCTCCCTCGCGGGCTATGGCTACACCTTC. It is translated as CASSSLAGYGYTF. The rearrangement links TRBV7-3 to TRBJ1-2; D ambiguous. From germline, CDR1 is SGHTA and CDR2 FQGTGA. V was trimmed by 4 bases and J by 4 bases, leaving 10 bases between them. The CDR3 runs 13 residues.

The chain has TRBV5-4 and TRBJ1-2; a weak D match, TRBD1 (6 bases). The CDR3 extends over 14 amino acids. Trimming removed 1 base from V and 6 bases from J, with 13 bases in between. The germline gives CDR1 SGHNT, CDR2 YYREEE (reference sequence). CDR3 in DNA: TGTGCCAGCAGCTTGAATGGAGGGGGGGATGGCTACACCTTC. This sequence encodes CASSLNGGGDGYTF.

The chain uses TRBV5-1 and TRBJ1-1; D remains unclear. V shed 0 bases and J shed 8 bases, with 14 bases lying between them. The CDR3 contains 14 residues. Germline-derived CDR1 and CDR2 are SGHRS and YFSETQ. Written as DNA, the CDR3 is TGCGCCAGCAGCTTGGGTTTGGGAGCGGGGGAAGCTTTCTTT. Amino acid sequence: CASSLGLGAGEAFF.

V is TRBV7-9 and J is TRBJ1-6; TRBD1 aligns across 11 bases. The CDR3 has 17 amino acids. V gave up 4 bases and J gave up 1 base; unmatched junction bases: 3. Germline values: CDR1 SEHNR, CDR2 FQNEAQ (reference sequence). CDR3 coding DNA: TGTGCCAGCAGCTCCGGGACAGGGGGGTCCTATAATTCACCCCTCCACTTT. Translating it yields CASSSGTGGSYNSPLHF.

V and J are TRBV18 and TRBJ2-7, with D perhaps matching TRBD1 (5 bases). V dropped 6 bases and J dropped 7 bases, with 13 bases sitting between them. The CDR3 runs to 12 residues. CDR1 is KGHSH, CDR2 LQKENI, per germline. CDR3 DNA sequence: TGTGCCAGCTCGCCGAGACAGCCAGAGCAGTACTTC. Amino acids: CASSPRQPEQYF.

The chain's CDR3 is CASSLGTGSSYEQYF. CDR3 nucleotide sequence: TGTGCCAGCAGCTTAGGGACAGGGAGCTCCTACGAGCAGTACTTC. The chain uses TRBV7-8 and TRBJ2-7; TRBD1 aligns across 8 bases. Germline CDR1 reads SGHVS; CDR2 reads FQNEAQ. The CDR3 is made up of 15 amino acids. Losses at the gene ends were 1 base for V and 0 bases for J; bases not matched to a gene: 2. The full variable domain, completed using reference TRBV7-8 and TRBJ2-7, is GAGVSQSPRYKVAKRGQDVALRCDPISGHVSLFWYQQALGQGPEFLTYFQNEAQLDKSGLPSDRFFAERPEGSVSTLKIQRTQQEDSAVYLCASSLGTGSSYEQYFGPGTRLTVT.

CDR3: CASSPDRELYGYTF. CDR3 sequence (DNA): TGTGCCAGCTCACCAGACAGGGAACTCTATGGCTACACCTTC. This chain connects TRBV18 to TRBJ1-2; TRBD1 aligns across 7 bases. Per the germline V gene, CDR1 is KGHSH and CDR2 is LQKENI. The CDR3 is 14 amino acids. Unmatched junction bases numbered 4, after V lost 2 bases and J lost 4 bases.

The genes are TRBV10-3 and TRBJ1-5; TRBD1 agrees at 9 bases. V lost 6 bases and J lost 4; bases outside the gene matches: 7. The CDR3 is 15 amino acids. Germline CDR1 is ENHRY and CDR2 is SYGVKD. CDR3 DNA sequence: TGTGCCATCAGAGGGGGACAGGGTAGTAATCAGCCCCAGCATTTT. Translation gives CAIRGGQGSNQPQHF.

The chain combines TRBV6-5 with TRBJ1-1; D is undetermined. CDR3 length: 13 amino acids. V was clipped by 7 bases and J by 2 bases, with 11 bases between them. Per germline, CDR1 MNHEY and CDR2 SVGAGI. CDR3 loop: CASKDTGNTEAFF. CDR3 coding DNA: TGTGCCAGCAAAGATACGGGAAACACTGAAGCTTTCTTT.

This clone was found a few times. The gene calls are TRBV7-9 and TRBJ1-1, with D possibly TRBD1 on 6 matching bases. The V end was cut by 5 bases, the J end by 4 bases, with 17 bases between. Per germline, CDR1 SEHNR and CDR2 FQNEAQ (reference sequence). CDR3 length: 15 amino acids. The DNA of the CDR3 is TGTGCCAGCAGCCCAGCCTCACAGGGAACCACTGAAGCTTTCTTT. Translation gives CASSPASQGTTEAFF. The variable domain in full, with the rest retrieved from reference TRBV7-9 and TRBJ1-1, is DTGVSQNPRHKITKRGQNVTFRCDPISEHNRLYWYRQTLGQGPEFLTYFQNEAQLEKSRLLSDRFSAERPKGSFSTLEIQRTEQGDSAMYLCASSPASQGTTEAFFGQGTRLTVV.